The 23 T cell receptor beta chains reported below all come from one sample, sequenced in a study of blood T cell repertoires in COVID-19. Sequencing was performed with immunoSEQ multiplex PCR; in TCRdb, only in-frame clones are kept and a portion is missing. The top ten hold roughly 19% of the sample, which has around 90,000 clones, roughly 80% seen once. The sequenced material came from peripheral blood. All receptors come from a human donor in a cohort sampled during active COVID-19.

The J gene is TRBJ2-7, the V gene TRBV7-8, with D perhaps TRBD2 (7 bases). The CDR3 is made up of 15 amino acids. Between the trimmed V and J ends, which lost 3 bases and 3 bases, there was a span of 15 bases. CDR1 SGHVS and CDR2 FQNEAQ come from the germline V gene. CDR3 loop: CASSFAGEGNYEQYF. The DNA for the CDR3 is TGTGCCAGCAGCTTTGCAGGGGAGGGGAACTACGAGCAGTACTTC.

This clone was counted a few times. V is TRBV1 and J is TRBJ2-5; the table's D call, TRBD2, has no DNA check behind it. TRBV1 is a pseudogene. This CDR3 is 15 amino acids long. The CDR3 DNA is TGCACCAGCAGCTCTAGCGGGAGGGGCCAAGAGACCCAGTACTTC. Protein sequence: CTSSSSGRGQETQYF.

This rearrangement joins TRBV12-3 or TRBV12-4 to TRBJ1-3; the D is unclear. Trimming pared 10 bases from V and 1 base from J, leaving 11 bases between. The CDR3 has 13 residues. The CDR3 spells CANRENSGNTIYF. CDR3 DNA: TGTGCCAACCGTGAGAATTCTGGAAACACCATATATTTT.

The chain uses TRBV7-2 and TRBJ2-7, with 11 nucleotides matching TRBD2. The V gene end was trimmed by 7 bases and the J gene end by 5 bases; junction bases not matched to a gene: 7. CDR1 is SGHTA, CDR2 FQGNSA, per germline. The CDR3 totals 14 residues. The CDR3 nucleotides are TGTGCCAGCACCCTTACTAGCGGGAGCCACGAGCAGTACTTC. Amino acids: CASTLTSGSHEQYF.

This sequence joins TRBV7-9 and TRBJ2-5; TRBD2 might be the D (6 bases). The V gene's germline CDR1 is SEHNR and CDR2 FQNEAQ (reference sequence). Deletions cut 2 bases from V and 5 bases from J, with 12 bases between. The CDR3 spans 14 residues. The chain's CDR3 is CASSLRGIGETQYF. Written as DNA, the CDR3 is TGTGCCAGCAGCTTACGGGGGATCGGTGAGACCCAGTACTTC.

This clone was counted a single time. The chain couples TRBV15 to TRBJ2-3, with 9 bases matching TRBD1. The CDR3 extends over 14 amino acids. V shed 5 bases and J 5 bases; nucleotides not matched to a gene: 5. Germline assignment: CDR1 LNHNV and CDR2 YYDKDF (reference sequence). The CDR3: CATSRGQGKDTQYF. In DNA form, the CDR3 reads TGTGCCACCAGCCGTGGACAGGGGAAAGATACGCAGTATTTT. The whole variable domain, remainder taken from reference TRBV15 and TRBJ2-3, is DAMVIQNPRYQVTQFGKPVTLSCSQTLNHNVMYWYQQKSSQAPKLLFHYYDKDFNNEADTPDNFQSRRPNTSFCFLDIRSPGLGDTAMYLCATSRGQGKDTQYFGPGTRLTVL.

CDR3 sequence: CASSSQTVMNTEAFF. The CDR3 nucleotides are TGTGCCAGCAGTTCTCAGACTGTGATGAACACTGAAGCTTTCTTT. The genes are TRBV6-2 or TRBV6-3 and TRBJ1-1; no firm D call. Between the trimmed V and J ends, which lost 4 bases and 0 bases, there was a span of 12 bases. The CDR3 spans 15 residues. Per germline, CDR1 MNHEY and CDR2 SVGEGT.

The chain carries TRBV7-2 and TRBJ2-5; weak D call: TRBD1 (5 bases). Germline V gives CDR1 SGHTA, CDR2 FQGNSA. The CDR3 sequence is 14 residues long. Trimming took 1 base from V and 5 from J, leaving 11 bases between them. CDR3 amino acids: CASSLGGRVETQYF. Here the CDR3 DNA reads TGTGCCAGCAGCTTAGGGGGCAGGGTCGAGACCCAGTACTTC.

The chain uses TRBV7-2 and TRBJ2-7; perhaps TRBD2 as D (6 bases). CDR1 is SGHTA, CDR2 FQGNSA, per germline. The CDR3 runs 14 residues. The V end was cut by 5 bases, the J end by 0 bases, with 11 bases between. CDR3 sequence (DNA): TGTGCCAGCAGCCGGCGGGACTTCTCCTACGAGCAGTACTTC. This encodes CASSRRDFSYEQYF.

This clone was observed a few times. Germline and junction disagree at one end, which may indicate a read error. CDR3 coding DNA: TGCAGCGTAGAAGACAGTTGGACACATGGCTACACCTTC. Translated, it gives CSVEDSWTHGYTF. The V gene is TRBV29-1, the J gene TRBJ1-2, with TRBD1 as a possible D gene (5 bases). The CDR3 length is 13 residues. Germline V gene sequence: CDR1 SQVTM, CDR2 ANQGSEA.

This chain connects TRBV2 to TRBJ1-3, with TRBD1 matching over 8 bases. Trimming took 1 base from V and 4 from J; bases not matched to a gene: 3. Germline V CDR1 and CDR2: SNHLY, FYNNEI. The CDR3 length is 15 residues. The CDR3 is CASSEGGQAGNTIYF. CDR3 DNA sequence: TGTGCCAGCAGTGAAGGGGGACAGGCAGGAAACACCATATATTTT.

This clone is a singleton in its sample. V usage is TRBV20-1 and J usage is TRBJ2-6, with D maybe TRBD2 (5 bases). V was clipped by 3 bases and J by 2 bases, with 8 bases between them. Per the germline V gene, CDR1 is DFQATT and CDR2 is SNEGSKA (reference sequence). CDR3 length equals 14 residues. DNA of the CDR3: TGCAGTGCTAGTCGGGGAACTGGGGCCAACGTCCTGACTTTC. It yields the protein CSASRGTGANVLTF.

This chain links TRBV11-2 with TRBJ2-1; TRBD2 matches at 7 bases. CDR3 length: 14 amino acids. Losses at the gene ends were 3 bases for V and 8 bases for J; bases not matched to a gene: 7. Per the germline V gene, CDR1 is SGHAT and CDR2 is FQNNGV. CDR3 coding DNA: TGTGCCAGCAGCTTCGGGGCGGGAGCGGATGAGCAGTTCTTC. Its protein is CASSFGAGADEQFF.

In its sample, this clone was seen once. The chain is built from TRBV18 and TRBJ2-7; TRBD1 aligns across 7 bases. In germline, CDR1 is KGHSH, CDR2 LQKENI. CDR3 length: 14 residues. The V segment lost 5 bases and the J segment 5 bases; nucleotides outside the gene matches: 9. CDR3 amino acids: CASSSGTAGDEQYF. Here the CDR3 DNA reads TGTGCCAGCTCATCCGGGACAGCAGGGGACGAGCAGTACTTC.

The CDR3, as DNA: TGTGCCAGATCGGGGACTAGTCTTTACAATGAGCAGTTCTTC. Translated: CARSGTSLYNEQFF. The chain links TRBV2 to TRBJ2-1; 8 bases agree with TRBD2. The V and J ends lost 9 bases and 4 bases, in that order; junction bases with no gene match: 8. Looked up from germline, CDR1 is SNHLY and CDR2 is FYNNEI. The CDR3 contains 14 residues. Supplemented by reference TRBV2 and TRBJ2-1, the full variable domain reads EPEVTQTPSHQVTQMGQEVILRCVPISNHLYFYWYRQILGQKVEFLVSFYNNEISEKSEIFDDQFSVERPDGSNFTLKIRSTKLEDSAMYFCARSGTSLYNEQFFGPGTRLTVL.

This clone was found once. The chain recombines TRBV7-9 with TRBJ1-4; D unresolved. CDR1 and CDR2 from the germline V gene are SEHNR and FQNEAQ (reference sequence). V was shortened by 1 base and J by 7 bases, with 10 bases between the two germline ends. This CDR3 is 14 amino acids long. The CDR3 DNA follows: TGTGCCAGCAGCTTAGGGACTGCGGGTGAAAAACTGTTTTTT. Translating it yields CASSLGTAGEKLFF. The complete variable domain, with remaining parts taken from reference TRBV7-9 and TRBJ1-4, reads DTGVSQNPRHKITKRGQNVTFRCDPISEHNRLYWYRQTLGQGPEFLTYFQNEAQLEKSRLLSDRFSAERPKGSFSTLEIQRTEQGDSAMYLCASSLGTAGEKLFFGSGTQLSVL.

The V and J genes are TRBV5-5 and TRBJ1-4; no definite D call. V lost 0 bases and J lost 8, with 11 bases in between. From germline, CDR1 is SGHKS and CDR2 YYEKEE (reference sequence). This CDR3 is 14 amino acids long. DNA for the CDR3: TGTGCCAGCAGCTTGGGACTCATGCAGGAAAAACTGTTTTTT. Protein sequence: CASSLGLMQEKLFF.

The rearrangement links TRBV25-1 to TRBJ2-7; no clear D gene. Between the trimmed V and J ends, which lost 2 bases and 1 base, there was a span of 9 bases. The CDR3 covers 14 residues. Germline lookup yields CDR1 MGHDK and CDR2 SYGVNS. CDR3 loop: CASSEPYPSYEQYF. The CDR3 nucleotides read TGTGCCAGCAGTGAACCCTACCCTTCCTACGAGCAGTACTTC.

V gene TRBV5-1 combines with J gene TRBJ2-5; 10 bases line up with TRBD2. V lost 0 bases to trimming and J lost 4 bases; unmatched junction nucleotides: 6. CDR3 length equals 16 residues. Germline V gene sequence: CDR1 SGHRS, CDR2 YFSETQ. CDR3 protein: CASSLAASGRRETQYF. CDR3 sequence (DNA): TGCGCCAGCAGCTTGGCTGCTAGCGGGAGAAGAGAGACCCAGTACTTC.

This clone has a single count. The chain is built from TRBV30 and TRBJ1-5; D not resolved. CDR3 size: 12 residues. V was shortened by 2 bases and J by 1 base, with 3 bases between the two germline ends. Germline V lookup: CDR1 GTSNPN, CDR2 SVGIG (reference sequence). In DNA, the CDR3 is TGTGCCTGGAGTATAAGCAATCAGCCCCAGCATTTT. It yields the protein CAWSISNQPQHF.

The genes are TRBV9 and TRBJ2-1; 15 bases are shared with TRBD2. This CDR3 contains 16 residues. Germline V CDR1 and CDR2: SGDLS, YYNGEE. V gave up 0 bases and J gave up 6 bases; unmatched junction bases: 1. Written as DNA, the CDR3 is TGTGCCAGCAGCGTAGGGGGACTAGCGGGAGGCAATGAGCAGTTCTTC. Translated: CASSVGGLAGGNEQFF.

This clone occurred a few times. The chain recombines TRBV10-3 with TRBJ2-7; 9 bases map to TRBD2. Per germline, CDR1 ENHRY and CDR2 SYGVKD. With 6 bases clipped from V and 1 base from J, the junction kept 4 bases outside the gene matches. The CDR3 spans 14 residues. Written as DNA, the CDR3 is TGTGCCATCAGGAAGACTAGCGGATCCTACGAGCAGTACTTC. Encoded protein: CAIRKTSGSYEQYF.

The chain combines TRBV28 with TRBJ1-6; D not resolved. The V gene lost 7 bases and the J gene lost 8 bases, with 9 bases spanning the gap. CDR1 and CDR2 from the germline V gene are MDHEN and SYDVKM. The CDR3 totals 12 residues. The CDR3 spells CASTSTHSPLHF. CDR3 sequence (DNA): TGTGCCAGCACCTCGACACATTCACCCCTCCACTTT.